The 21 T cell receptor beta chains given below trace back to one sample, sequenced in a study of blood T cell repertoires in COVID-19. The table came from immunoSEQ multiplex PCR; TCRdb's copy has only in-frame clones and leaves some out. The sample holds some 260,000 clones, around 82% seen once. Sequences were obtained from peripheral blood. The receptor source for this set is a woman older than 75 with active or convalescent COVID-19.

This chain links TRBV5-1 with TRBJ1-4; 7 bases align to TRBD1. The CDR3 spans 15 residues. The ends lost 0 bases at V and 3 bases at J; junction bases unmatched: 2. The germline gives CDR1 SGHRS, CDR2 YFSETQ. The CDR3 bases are TGCGCCAGCAGCTTGGCGACAGGGTCTAATGAAAAACTGTTTTTT. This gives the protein CASSLATGSNEKLFF.

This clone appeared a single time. This CDR3 reads CASSVSFSGNTIYF. The CDR3 DNA reads TGTGCCAGCAGCGTGTCATTCTCTGGAAACACCATATATTTT. V usage is TRBV9 and J usage is TRBJ1-3; D is uncertain. V lost 2 bases, J lost 0 bases, and 6 bases lay in between. This CDR3 region has 14 residues. CDR1 and CDR2 (germline): SGDLS, YYNGEE.

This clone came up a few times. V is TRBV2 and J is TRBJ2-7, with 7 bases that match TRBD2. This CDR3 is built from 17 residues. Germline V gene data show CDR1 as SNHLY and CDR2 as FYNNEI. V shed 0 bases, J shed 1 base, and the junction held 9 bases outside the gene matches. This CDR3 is CASSEAGGSPESYEQYF. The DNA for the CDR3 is TGTGCCAGCAGTGAAGCGGGGGGGTCACCTGAGTCCTACGAGCAGTACTTC.

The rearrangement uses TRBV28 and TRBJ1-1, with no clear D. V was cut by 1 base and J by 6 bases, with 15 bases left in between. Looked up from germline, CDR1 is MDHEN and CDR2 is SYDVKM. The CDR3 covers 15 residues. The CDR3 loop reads CASSLFREAIPEAFF. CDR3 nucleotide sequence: TGTGCCAGCAGTTTATTCCGGGAGGCGATCCCTGAAGCTTTCTTT.

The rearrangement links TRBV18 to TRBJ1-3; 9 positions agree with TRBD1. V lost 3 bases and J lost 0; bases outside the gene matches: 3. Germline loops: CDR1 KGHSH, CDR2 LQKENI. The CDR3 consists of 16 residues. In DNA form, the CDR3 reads TGTGCCAGCTCACCGGCGGGACAGGGCTCTGGAAACACCATATATTTT. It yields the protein CASSPAGQGSGNTIYF.

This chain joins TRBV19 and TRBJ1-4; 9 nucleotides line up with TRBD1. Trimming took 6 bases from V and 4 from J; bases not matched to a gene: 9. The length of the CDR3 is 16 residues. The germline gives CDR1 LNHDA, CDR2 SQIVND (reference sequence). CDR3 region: CASSTRPGQGNEKLFF. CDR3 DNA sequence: TGTGCCAGTAGCACGAGACCGGGACAGGGTAATGAAAAACTGTTTTTT.

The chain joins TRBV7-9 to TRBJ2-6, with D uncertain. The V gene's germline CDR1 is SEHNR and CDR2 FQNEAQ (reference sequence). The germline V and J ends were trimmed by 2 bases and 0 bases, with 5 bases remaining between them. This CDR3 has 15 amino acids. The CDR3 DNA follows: TGTGCCAGCAGCTTACACAGCTCTGGGGCCAACGTCCTGACTTTC. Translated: CASSLHSSGANVLTF.

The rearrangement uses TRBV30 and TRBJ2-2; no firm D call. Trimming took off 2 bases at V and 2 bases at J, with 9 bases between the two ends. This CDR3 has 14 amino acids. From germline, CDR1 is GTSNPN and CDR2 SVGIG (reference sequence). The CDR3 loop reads CAWSRQANTGELFF. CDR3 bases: TGTGCCTGGAGTCGGCAGGCAAACACCGGGGAGCTGTTTTTT.

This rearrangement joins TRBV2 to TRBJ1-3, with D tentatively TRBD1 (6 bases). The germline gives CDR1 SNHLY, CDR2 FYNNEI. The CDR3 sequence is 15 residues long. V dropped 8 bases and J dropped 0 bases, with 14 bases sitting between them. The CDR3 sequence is CASQRQVLSGNTIYF. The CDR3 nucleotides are TGTGCCAGCCAGAGACAGGTTCTCTCTGGAAACACCATATATTTT.

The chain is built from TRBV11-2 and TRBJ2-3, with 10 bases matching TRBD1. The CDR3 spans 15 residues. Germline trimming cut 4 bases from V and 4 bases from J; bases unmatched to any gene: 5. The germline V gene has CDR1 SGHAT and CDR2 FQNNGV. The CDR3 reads CASSSTGGSPDTQYF. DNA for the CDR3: TGTGCCAGCAGCTCGACAGGGGGCTCCCCAGATACGCAGTATTTT.

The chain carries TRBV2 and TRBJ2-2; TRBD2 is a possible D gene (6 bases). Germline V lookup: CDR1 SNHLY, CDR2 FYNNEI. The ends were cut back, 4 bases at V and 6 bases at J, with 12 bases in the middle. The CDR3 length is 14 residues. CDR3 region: CASSVIGSAGELFF. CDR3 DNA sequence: TGTGCCAGCAGTGTAATCGGGAGCGCCGGGGAGCTGTTTTTT. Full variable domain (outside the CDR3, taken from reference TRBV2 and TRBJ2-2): EPEVTQTPSHQVTQMGQEVILRCVPISNHLYFYWYRQILGQKVEFLVSFYNNEISEKSEIFDDQFSVERPDGSNFTLKIRSTKLEDSAMYFCASSVIGSAGELFFGEGSRLTVL.

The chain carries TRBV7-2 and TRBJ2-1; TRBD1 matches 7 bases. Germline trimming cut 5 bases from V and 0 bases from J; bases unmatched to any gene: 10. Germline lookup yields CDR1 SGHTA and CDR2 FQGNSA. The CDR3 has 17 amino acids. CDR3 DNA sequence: TGTGCCAGCAGCCCTGGATCCGGGACAGTCTCCTACAATGAGCAGTTCTTC. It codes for CASSPGSGTVSYNEQFF.

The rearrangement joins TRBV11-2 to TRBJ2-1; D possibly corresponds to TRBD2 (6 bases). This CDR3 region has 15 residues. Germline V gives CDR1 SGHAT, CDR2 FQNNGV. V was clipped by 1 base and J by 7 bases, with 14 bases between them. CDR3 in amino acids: CASSLVWFGGNEQFF. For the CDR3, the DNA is TGTGCCAGCAGCTTAGTCTGGTTTGGGGGGAATGAGCAGTTCTTC.

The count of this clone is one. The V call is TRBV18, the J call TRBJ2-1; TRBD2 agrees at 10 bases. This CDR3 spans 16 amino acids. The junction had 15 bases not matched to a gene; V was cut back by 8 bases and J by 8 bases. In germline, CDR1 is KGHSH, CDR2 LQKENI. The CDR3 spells CASTPDASGRGYEQFF. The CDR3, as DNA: TGTGCCAGCACTCCCGACGCTAGCGGGAGAGGGTATGAGCAGTTCTTC.

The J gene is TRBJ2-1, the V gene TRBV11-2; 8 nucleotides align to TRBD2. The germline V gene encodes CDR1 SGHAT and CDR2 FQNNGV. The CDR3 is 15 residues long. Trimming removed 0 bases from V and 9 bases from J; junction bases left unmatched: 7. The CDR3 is CASSLESGSNGEQFF. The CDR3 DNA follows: TGTGCCAGCAGCTTAGAGAGCGGGAGTAACGGTGAGCAGTTCTTC.

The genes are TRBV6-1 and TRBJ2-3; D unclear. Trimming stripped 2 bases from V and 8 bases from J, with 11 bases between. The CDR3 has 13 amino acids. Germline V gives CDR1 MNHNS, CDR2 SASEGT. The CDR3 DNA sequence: TGTGCCAGCAGTGAAAATCGTGTCCGTACGCAGTATTTT. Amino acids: CASSENRVRTQYF.

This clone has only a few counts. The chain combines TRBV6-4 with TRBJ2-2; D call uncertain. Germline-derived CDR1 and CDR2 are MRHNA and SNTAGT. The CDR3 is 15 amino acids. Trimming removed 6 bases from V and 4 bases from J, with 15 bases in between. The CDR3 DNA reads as TGTGCCAGCAGACCCCAGCCTAGGAGCACCGGGGAGCTGTTTTTT. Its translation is CASRPQPRSTGELFF.

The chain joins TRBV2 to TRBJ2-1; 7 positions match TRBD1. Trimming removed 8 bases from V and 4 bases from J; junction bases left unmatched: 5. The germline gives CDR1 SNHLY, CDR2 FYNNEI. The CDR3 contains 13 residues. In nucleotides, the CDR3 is TGTGCCAGCGACAGGGAGCTTTACAATGAGCAGTTCTTC. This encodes CASDRELYNEQFF. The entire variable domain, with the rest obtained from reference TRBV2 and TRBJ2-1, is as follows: EPEVTQTPSHQVTQMGQEVILRCVPISNHLYFYWYRQILGQKVEFLVSFYNNEISEKSEIFDDQFSVERPDGSNFTLKIRSTKLEDSAMYFCASDRELYNEQFFGPGTRLTVL.

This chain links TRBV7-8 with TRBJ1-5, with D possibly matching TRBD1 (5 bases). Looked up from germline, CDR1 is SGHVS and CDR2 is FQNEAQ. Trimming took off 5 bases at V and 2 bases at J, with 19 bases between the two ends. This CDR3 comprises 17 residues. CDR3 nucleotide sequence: TGTGCCAGCAGCACGATCTCAGGGTTTTCCGGCAATCAGCCCCAGCATTTT. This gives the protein CASSTISGFSGNQPQHF.

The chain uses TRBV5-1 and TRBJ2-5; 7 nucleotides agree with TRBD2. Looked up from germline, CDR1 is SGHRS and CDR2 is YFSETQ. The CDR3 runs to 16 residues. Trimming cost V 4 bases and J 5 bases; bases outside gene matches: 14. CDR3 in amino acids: CASSPLPAGVGETQYF. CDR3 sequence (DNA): TGCGCCAGCAGCCCCCTCCCCGCGGGAGTCGGGGAGACCCAGTACTTC.

CDR3 protein: CASAPSYYGYTF. The CDR3, as DNA: TGTGCCAGCGCGCCCTCGTACTATGGCTACACCTTC. The V gene is TRBV28, the J gene TRBJ1-2; D is ambiguous. V lost 8 bases, J lost 3 bases, and 10 bases lay in between. Germline V lookup: CDR1 MDHEN, CDR2 SYDVKM. The CDR3 consists of 12 residues.